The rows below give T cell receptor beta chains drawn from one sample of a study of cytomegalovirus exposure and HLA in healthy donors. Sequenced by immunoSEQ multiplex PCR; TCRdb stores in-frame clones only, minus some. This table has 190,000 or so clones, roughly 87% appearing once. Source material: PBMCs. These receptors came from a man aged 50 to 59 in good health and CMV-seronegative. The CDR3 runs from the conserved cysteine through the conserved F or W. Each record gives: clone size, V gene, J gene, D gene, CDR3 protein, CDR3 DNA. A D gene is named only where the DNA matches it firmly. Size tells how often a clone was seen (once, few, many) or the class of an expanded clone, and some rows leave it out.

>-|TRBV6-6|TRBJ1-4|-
CASSYSGTRPNEKLFF
TGTGCCAGCAGCTACTCCGGGACAAGACCTAATGAAAAACTGTTTTTT
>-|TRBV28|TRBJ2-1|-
CASSLGAYNEQFF
TGTGCCAGCAGTCTCGGGGCCTACAATGAGCAGTTCTTC
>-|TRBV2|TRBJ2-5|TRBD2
CASSGLAGGQETQYF
TGTGCCAGCAGTGGGCTAGCGGGGGGGCAAGAGACCCAGTACTTC
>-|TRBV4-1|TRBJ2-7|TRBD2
CASSQATSGSRQRSEQYF
TGCGCCAGCAGCCAAGCGACTAGCGGGAGCCGTCAAAGGTCCGAGCAGTACTTC
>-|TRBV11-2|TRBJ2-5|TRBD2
CASSLGAGGPETQYF
TGTGCCAGCAGCTTAGGAGCGGGGGGGCCGGAGACCCAGTACTTC
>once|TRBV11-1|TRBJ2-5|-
CASSPRRGQETQYF
TGTGCCAGCAGCCCTCGGCGAGGGCAAGAGACCCAGTACTTC
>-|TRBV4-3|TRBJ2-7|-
CASSQQVFYEQYF
TGCGCCAGCAGCCAACAGGTGTTCTACGAGCAGTACTTC
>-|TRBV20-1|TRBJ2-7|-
CRRETFYEQYF
TGCAGGAGGGAGACCTTCTACGAGCAGTACTTC
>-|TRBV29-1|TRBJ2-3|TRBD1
CSVLTGGGTDTQYF
TGCAGCGTCTTGACAGGGGGAGGGACAGATACGCAGTATTTT
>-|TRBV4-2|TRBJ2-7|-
CASSSGGSSGTYEQYF
TGTGCCAGCAGCTCAGGAGGGAGTAGCGGAACCTACGAGCAGTACTTC
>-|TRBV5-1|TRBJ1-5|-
CASRETPGLYQPQHF
TGCGCCAGTAGAGAGACGCCAGGTCTTTATCAGCCCCAGCATTTT
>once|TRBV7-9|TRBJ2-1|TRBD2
CASSSFSAERGYNEQFF
TGTGCCAGCAGCTCATTTAGCGCGGAGCGGGGCTACAATGAGCAGTTCTTC
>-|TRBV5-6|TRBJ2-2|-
CASSLEIANTGELFF
TGTGCCAGCAGCTTGGAGATAGCGAACACCGGGGAGCTGTTTTTT
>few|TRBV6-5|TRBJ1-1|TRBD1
CASSLGTANTEAFF
TGTGCCAGCAGTTTAGGGACAGCGAACACTGAAGCTTTCTTT
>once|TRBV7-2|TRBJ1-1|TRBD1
CASSVTGGVNTEAFF
TGTGCCAGCAGCGTAACAGGGGGCGTGAACACTGAAGCTTTCTTT
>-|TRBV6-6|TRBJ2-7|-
CASSNTRYEQYF
TGTGCCAGCAGCAACACCAGATACGAGCAGTACTTC
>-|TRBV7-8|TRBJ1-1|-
CASSLLVDTEAFF
TGTGCCAGCAGCTTGTTAGTGGACACTGAAGCTTTCTTT
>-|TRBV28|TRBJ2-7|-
CASSASAYEQYF
TGTGCCAGCAGTGCAAGCGCCTACGAGCAGTACTTC
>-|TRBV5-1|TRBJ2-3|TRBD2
CASSLPGLAGGPDTQYF
TGCGCCAGCAGCTTACCGGGACTAGCGGGGGGGCCAGATACGCAGTATTTT
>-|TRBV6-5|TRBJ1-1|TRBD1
CASTLDRGRGEAFF
TGTGCCAGCACCCTCGACAGGGGGCGAGGTGAAGCTTTCTTT
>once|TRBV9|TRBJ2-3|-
CASSVGGGLTDTQYF
TGTGCCAGCAGCGTAGGAGGGGGTCTCACAGATACGCAGTATTTT
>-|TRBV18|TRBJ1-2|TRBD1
CASSADRGNDGYTF
TGTGCCAGCTCAGCGGACAGGGGAAATGATGGCTACACCTTC
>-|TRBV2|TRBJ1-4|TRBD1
CASSRQGKAANEKLFF
TGTGCCAGCAGTCGACAGGGGAAGGCGGCTAATGAAAAACTGTTTTTT
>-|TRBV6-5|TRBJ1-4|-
CASSPSRATNEKLFF
TGTGCCAGCAGCCCCAGCCGAGCGACTAATGAAAAACTGTTTTTT
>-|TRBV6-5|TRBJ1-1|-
CASSPGQLNTEAFF
TGTGCCAGCAGTCCCGGACAGTTGAACACTGAAGCTTTCTTT
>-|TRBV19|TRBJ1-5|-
CASSPGKNQPQHF
TGTGCCAGTAGTCCCGGGAAAAATCAGCCCCAGCATTTT
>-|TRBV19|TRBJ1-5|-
CASSRGGTQPQHF
TGTGCCAGTAGTAGAGGCGGGACTCAGCCCCAGCATTTT
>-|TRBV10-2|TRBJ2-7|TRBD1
CASRGQGRYEQYF
TGCGCCAGCAGGGGACAGGGGCGATACGAGCAGTACTTC
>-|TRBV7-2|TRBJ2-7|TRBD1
CASSSDRGSYEQYF
TGTGCCAGCAGCAGTGACAGGGGATCCTACGAGCAGTACTTC
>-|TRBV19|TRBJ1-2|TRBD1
CASSIPPRQGTIAYYGYTF
TGTGCCAGTAGTATACCCCCCCGACAGGGGACTATAGCCTACTATGGCTACACCTTC
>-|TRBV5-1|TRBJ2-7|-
CASSSQAGTYEQYF
TGCGCCAGCAGTTCACAGGCCGGTACCTACGAGCAGTACTTC
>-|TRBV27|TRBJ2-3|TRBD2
CASSLSGGGAWDTQYF
TGTGCCAGCAGTTTATCAGGCGGGGGGGCGTGGGATACGCAGTATTTT
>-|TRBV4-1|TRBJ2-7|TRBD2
CASSLRTSGGIYEQYF
TGCGCCAGCAGCCTACGGACTAGCGGGGGGATCTACGAGCAGTACTTC
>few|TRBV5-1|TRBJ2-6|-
CASSLSGSGANVLTF
TGCGCCAGCAGCTTGTCAGGGTCTGGGGCCAACGTCCTGACTTTC
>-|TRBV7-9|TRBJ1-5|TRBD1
CSSSFGTGRIYSNQPQHF
TGTTCCAGCAGCTTCGGGACAGGGCGAATTTATAGCAATCAGCCCCAGCATTTT
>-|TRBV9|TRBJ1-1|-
CASSVEGAVGMNTEAFF
TGTGCCAGCAGCGTAGAAGGGGCAGTAGGAATGAACACTGAAGCTTTCTTT
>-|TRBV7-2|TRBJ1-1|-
CASSGPMNTEAFF
TGTGCCAGCAGCGGGCCGATGAACACTGAAGCTTTCTTT
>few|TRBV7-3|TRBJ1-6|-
CASSLGATGTNSPLHF
TGTGCCAGCAGCTTAGGTGCGACAGGAACTAATTCACCCCTCCACTTT
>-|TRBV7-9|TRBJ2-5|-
CASSSLQGLSRETQYF
TGTGCCAGCAGCAGCTTACAGGGCCTCTCGCGGGAGACCCAGTACTTC
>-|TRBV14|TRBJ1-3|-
CASSHSTGKGNTIYF
TGTGCCAGCAGCCACAGCACAGGGAAAGGAAACACCATATATTTT
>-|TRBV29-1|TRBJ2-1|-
CSVLGTYINNEQFF
TGCAGCGTCCTCGGGACATACATTAACAATGAGCAGTTCTTC
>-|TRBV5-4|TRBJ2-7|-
CASSPDRVASYEQYF
TGTGCCAGCAGCCCCGACCGGGTCGCCTCCTACGAGCAGTACTTC
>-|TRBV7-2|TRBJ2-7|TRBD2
CASSQRTSLTPEQYF
TGTGCCAGCAGCCAGCGGACTAGTCTTACCCCCGAGCAGTACTTC
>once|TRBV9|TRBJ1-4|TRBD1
CASSVGLQGANEKLFF
TGTGCCAGCAGCGTAGGCTTGCAGGGGGCCAATGAAAAACTGTTTTTT
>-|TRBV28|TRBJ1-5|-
CASSIRVERNQPQHF
TGTGCCAGCAGTATCAGGGTCGAGAGGAATCAGCCCCAGCATTTT
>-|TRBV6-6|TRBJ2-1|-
CASSYDSAGPYEQFF
TGTGCCAGCAGTTACGACAGTGCCGGGCCCTATGAGCAGTTCTTC
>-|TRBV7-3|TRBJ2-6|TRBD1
CASSSPGTGHSTGANVLTF
TGTGCCAGCAGCTCCCCCGGGACAGGGCATTCTACGGGGGCCAACGTCCTGACTTTC
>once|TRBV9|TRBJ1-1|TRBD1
CASSVEMGTGSNTEAFF
TGTGCCAGCAGCGTAGAAATGGGGACAGGGTCAAACACTGAAGCTTTCTTT
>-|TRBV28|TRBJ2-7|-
CASSLRGRYEQYF
TGTGCCAGCAGTTTGCGCGGGCGCTACGAGCAGTACTTC
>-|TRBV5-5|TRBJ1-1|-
CASSWGRRLNTEAFF
TGTGCCAGCAGCTGGGGCAGGAGATTGAACACTGAAGCTTTCTTT
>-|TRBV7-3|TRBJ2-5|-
CASSLYGPRETQYF
TGTGCCAGCAGCTTATATGGCCCAAGAGAGACCCAGTACTTC
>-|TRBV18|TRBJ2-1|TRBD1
CASSTTGDNEQFF
TGTGCCAGCTCAACAACAGGGGACAATGAGCAGTTCTTC
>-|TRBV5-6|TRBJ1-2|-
CASSPPGGPFHVYGYTF
TGTGCCAGCAGCCCCCCCGGGGGGCCCTTTCACGTCTATGGCTACACCTTC
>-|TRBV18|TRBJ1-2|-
CASSPPGSLNGYTF
TGTGCCAGCTCACCACCAGGTAGCTTGAATGGCTACACCTTC
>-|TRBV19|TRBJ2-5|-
CASSISREKTQYF
TGTGCCAGTAGTATAAGTCGAGAGAAGACCCAGTACTTC